A single sample gave rise to the 18 T cell receptor beta chains below, sequenced in a study of T cell responses to AZD1222 COVID-19 vaccine. The table came from immunoSEQ multiplex PCR; TCRdb's copy has only in-frame clones and leaves some out. The sample contains roughly 120,000 clones, approximately 85% of which appear only once. The material was peripheral blood, obtained on day 0 of AZD1222 vaccination. All receptors derive from an adult in good health.

The rearrangement joins TRBV15 to TRBJ2-5, with D maybe TRBD2 (7 bases). The V end was cut by 5 bases, the J end by 1 base, with 20 bases between. The CDR3 covers 17 residues. The germline gives CDR1 LNHNV, CDR2 YYDKDF (reference sequence). The CDR3, as DNA: TGTGCCACCAGCCCTTTGAGGGGGGGGGTTTTCCAAGAGACCCAGTACTTC. It codes for CATSPLRGGVFQETQYF.

This chain connects TRBV4-2 to TRBJ1-5, with D hard to call. The CDR3 covers 13 residues. V was clipped by 3 bases and J by 3 bases, with 6 bases between them. CDR1 is LGHNA, CDR2 YNFKEQ, per germline. The DNA of the CDR3 is TGTGCCAGCAGCCAGGCACCCAATCAGCCCCAGCATTTT. Its protein is CASSQAPNQPQHF.

This chain connects TRBV6-5 to TRBJ1-1; 7 bases match TRBD1. Trimming took 0 bases from V and 1 from J; bases not matched to a gene: 5. The CDR3 runs 16 residues. Per the germline V gene, CDR1 is MNHEY and CDR2 is SVGAGI. Here the CDR3 reads CASSYSGGRSNTEAFF. The CDR3, as DNA: TGTGCCAGCAGTTACTCAGGGGGCCGCTCGAACACTGAAGCTTTCTTT.

This rearrangement joins TRBV9 to TRBJ2-5; tentatively, D is TRBD1 (5 bases). This CDR3 has 14 amino acids. V shed 4 bases and J shed 2 bases, with 12 bases lying between them. Per germline, CDR1 SGDLS and CDR2 YYNGEE. CDR3 loop: CASSLQGGQETQYF. CDR3 coding DNA: TGTGCCAGCAGCTTGCAGGGTGGGCAAGAGACCCAGTACTTC. Together with reference TRBV9 and TRBJ2-5, the CDR3 gives the full variable domain: DSGVTQTPKHLITATGQRVTLRCSPRSGDLSVYWYQQSLDQGLQFLIQYYNGEERAKGNILERFSAQQFPDLHSELNLSSLELGDSALYFCASSLQGGQETQYFGPGTRLLVL.

The genes are TRBV29-1 and TRBJ2-3; tentative D call: TRBD2 (7 bases). This CDR3 is 14 amino acids long. V lost 2 bases, J lost 6 bases, and 15 bases lay in between. Germline CDR1 and CDR2: SQVTM and ANQGSEA. CDR3: CSVEILGGADTQYF. The CDR3 nucleotides are TGCAGCGTTGAAATTTTAGGGGGGGCCGATACGCAGTATTTT.

This clone was seen just once. The chain joins TRBV18 to TRBJ1-6; D not certain. Trimming shortened V by 0 bases and J by 10 bases, and 10 bases separated the two germline ends. The CDR3 is 14 amino acids. Germline loops: CDR1 KGHSH, CDR2 LQKENI. The CDR3 here is CASSPPGPGSPLHF. The CDR3 bases are TGTGCCAGCTCACCACCGGGCCCGGGATCACCCCTCCACTTT. The full variable domain, its missing parts supplied by reference TRBV18 and TRBJ1-6, is NAGVMQNPRHLVRRRGQEARLRCSPMKGHSHVYWYRQLPEEGLKFMVYLQKENIIDESGMPKERFSAEFPKEGPSILRIQQVVRGDSAAYFCASSPPGPGSPLHFGNGTRLTVT.

This chain links TRBV5-4 with TRBJ1-1; TRBD1 agrees at 12 bases. With 3 bases clipped from V and 4 bases from J, the junction kept 7 bases outside the gene matches. CDR3 size: 16 residues. Germline-derived CDR1 and CDR2 are SGHNT and YYREEE (reference sequence). This chain's CDR3 is CASSWRDRGRGTEAFF. As DNA, the CDR3 is TGTGCCAGCAGCTGGCGGGACAGGGGGCGCGGCACTGAAGCTTTCTTT. The full variable domain, in which reference TRBV5-4 and TRBJ1-1 provide the parts outside the CDR3, is ETGVTQSPTHLIKTRGQQVTLRCSSQSGHNTVSWYQQALGQGPQFIFQYYREEENGRGNFPPRFSGLQFPNYSSELNVNALELDDSALYLCASSWRDRGRGTEAFFGQGTRLTVV.

This clone was counted at least ten times. The chain combines TRBV23-1 with TRBJ2-2; TRBD1 agrees at 9 bases. TRBV23-1 is identified as an open reading frame with a role that is uncertain. J was trimmed by 4 bases and V by 2 bases; bases with no gene match: 5. This CDR3 spans 16 amino acids. The CDR3 here is CASSQRTGVCTGELFF. Here the CDR3 DNA reads TGCGCCAGCAGTCAAAGGACAGGGGTCTGCACCGGGGAGCTGTTTTTT.

The chain uses TRBV6-2 or TRBV6-3 and TRBJ1-5; D is perhaps TRBD1 (5 bases). Germline values: CDR1 MNHEY, CDR2 SVGEGT. The CDR3 is 16 amino acids. V was clipped by 0 bases and J by 2 bases, with 11 bases between them. CDR3 DNA: TGTGCCAGCAGTTACTCGACCCGGGGCCGCAATCAGCCCCAGCATTTT. This encodes CASSYSTRGRNQPQHF.

This sequence joins TRBV6-5 and TRBJ2-7; 9 nucleotides agree with TRBD1. In germline, CDR1 is MNHEY, CDR2 SVGAGI. The CDR3 spans 13 residues. Unmatched junction bases numbered 8, after V lost 9 bases and J lost 5 bases. The CDR3 loop reads CASQGQGWHEQYF. CDR3 nucleotides: TGTGCCAGTCAGGGACAGGGTTGGCACGAGCAGTACTTC.

The chain links TRBV29-1 to TRBJ2-1; 10 bases line up with TRBD1. The CDR3 loop spans 14 amino acids. After removal of 8 bases from V and 5 bases from J, the junction contained 9 bases not matched to a gene. Germline lookup yields CDR1 SQVTM and CDR2 ANQGSEA. CDR3 sequence (DNA): TGCAGCTTCCTCGGGGACAGGGGCCACAATGAGCAGTTCTTC. This translates into CSFLGDRGHNEQFF.

The chain is built from TRBV7-8 and TRBJ1-1; 8 positions match TRBD1. The CDR3 totals 16 residues. Germline V gene sequence: CDR1 SGHVS, CDR2 FQNEAQ. The V segment lost 4 bases and the J segment 4 bases; nucleotides outside the gene matches: 11. This CDR3 is CASSSRTGKTATEAFF. CDR3 nucleotide sequence: TGTGCCAGCAGCTCGCGGACAGGGAAGACGGCCACTGAAGCTTTCTTT.

This chain links TRBV19 with TRBJ2-5; 12 bases line up with TRBD2. The CDR3 runs 17 residues. Germline V gene data show CDR1 as LNHDA and CDR2 as SQIVND (reference sequence). Trimming took 4 bases from V and 1 from J; bases not matched to a gene: 7. CDR3 sequence: CASSTLLAGGGQETQYF. The CDR3 DNA sequence: TGTGCCAGTAGTACTCTACTAGCGGGAGGCGGCCAAGAGACCCAGTACTTC.

This sequence joins TRBV19 and TRBJ2-7; D remains ambiguous. Deletions cut 1 base from V and 3 bases from J, with 10 bases between. This CDR3 is 14 amino acids long. Germline assignment: CDR1 LNHDA and CDR2 SQIVND (reference sequence). As DNA, the CDR3 is TGTGCCAGTAGTATAGGCGGCAGCAACTACGAGCAGTACTTC. Its protein is CASSIGGSNYEQYF. Using reference TRBV19 and TRBJ2-7 for the parts outside the CDR3, the full variable domain is DGGITQSPKYLFRKEGQNVTLSCEQNLNHDAMYWYRQDPGQGLRLIYYSQIVNDFQKGDIAEGYSVSREKKESFPLTVTSAQKNPTAFYLCASSIGGSNYEQYFGPGTRLTVT.

On this clone itself: The same CDR3 also results from other DNA sequences found in this sample. The chain uses TRBV18 and TRBJ1-5, with D unresolved. Looked up from germline, CDR1 is KGHSH and CDR2 is LQKENI. The CDR3 runs to 14 residues. The germline V and J ends were trimmed by 1 base and 4 bases, with 8 bases remaining between them. This CDR3 is CASSPQGSNQPQHF. CDR3 DNA sequence: TGTGCCAGCTCACCACAGGGCAGTAATCAGCCCCAGCATTTT.

The genes are TRBV5-4 and TRBJ1-2; TRBD1 is a possible D gene (5 bases). The CDR3 has 13 amino acids. Germline-derived CDR1 and CDR2 are SGHNT and YYREEE (reference sequence). The V end lost 6 bases, the J end lost 5 bases, and 14 bases lay between the germline ends. The CDR3 region has the DNA TGTGCCAGCACCCCCGGAGGGGCGTATGGCTACACCTTC. This sequence encodes CASTPGGAYGYTF.

The chain employs TRBV11-3 and TRBJ1-1, with D perhaps matching TRBD1 (6 bases). V lost 6 bases and J 9 bases, leaving 23 bases between the germline ends. The CDR3 length is 15 residues. Germline values: CDR1 SGHNT, CDR2 YENEEA. In DNA, the CDR3 is TGTGCCAGCAGTCAAGAAGGGGGGACATCGCAGAAAGCTTTCTTT. The encoded protein is CASSQEGGTSQKAFF.

The chain has TRBV6-5 and TRBJ1-2; 11 bases align to TRBD1. Germline V gene lookup returns CDR1 MNHEY and CDR2 SVGAGI. This CDR3 has 15 residues. V shed 6 bases and J 0 bases; nucleotides not matched to a gene: 3. The CDR3: CASRDRGLPNYGYTF. CDR3 sequence (DNA): TGTGCCAGCAGGGACAGGGGGCTTCCTAACTATGGCTACACCTTC.